Following are 28 T cell receptor beta chains from one sample sequenced in a study of T cells expressing NK-cell markers. From the 5' RACE reads, TCRdb lists one entry per CDR3 protein and no DNA. The sample table sets out about 170,000 distinct CDR3 sequences. The specimen was blood T cells: a sorted CD56 or NKG2C T cell subset, CD4+ or CD8+ T cells, or bulk PBMC T cells (not recorded which). These receptors were collected from a man aged 18 to 69 in good health.

The chain couples TRBV13 to TRBJ2-7; there is no DNA to check the TCRdb D call of TRBD2. The CDR3 consists of 16 residues. In germline, CDR1 is PRHDT, CDR2 FYEKMQ (reference sequence). CDR3 sequence reads: CASSGTSRGLSYEQYF.

The J gene is TRBJ2-7, the V gene TRBV28; the TCRdb call, TRBD2, lacks DNA for checking. CDR3 size: 12 residues. Germline V CDR1 and CDR2: MDHEN, SYDVKM. CDR3 protein: CASKSGLDEQYF.

The chain combines TRBV6-1 with TRBJ1-4; the TCRdb call, TRBD1, lacks DNA for checking. The CDR3 length is 14 residues. The germline CDR1 and CDR2 sequences are MNHNS and SASEGT. The CDR3 is CASSTDSQNEKLFF.

The rearrangement links TRBV3-1 to TRBJ2-2; with no DNA, the TCRdb D assignment of TRBD2 cannot be verified. This CDR3 contains 17 residues. Germline CDR1 reads LGHDT; CDR2 reads YNNKEL (reference sequence). The CDR3 reads CASSSQHPLALTGELFF.

The rearrangement uses TRBV7-7 and TRBJ2-2; TCRdb calls TRBD2, which cannot be checked without DNA. The germline V gene has CDR1 SSHAT and CDR2 FNYEAQ (reference sequence). CDR3 length: 13 residues. The CDR3 protein is CASRVRDTGELFF.

The chain uses TRBV12-3 or TRBV12-4 and TRBJ2-7; no DNA is available, so the TRBD1 call from TCRdb remains unchecked. This CDR3 has 12 amino acids. Here the CDR3 reads CASRGGSHEQYF.

The V call is TRBV5-1, the J call TRBJ2-3; the D gene TCRdb calls, TRBD1, cannot be checked with no DNA. CDR3 length equals 16 residues. Germline V CDR1 and CDR2: SGHRS, YFSETQ. CDR3: CASSKGPNFGTDTQYF.

This sequence joins TRBV21-1 and TRBJ1-5. TRBV21-1 is a pseudogene. This CDR3 is 19 amino acids long. The CDR3 protein is CASSKVERRSVESNQPQHF.

V and J are TRBV10-2 and TRBJ2-7; the TRBD2 assignment by TCRdb is unverifiable without DNA. Germline V gene sequence: CDR1 WSHSY, CDR2 SAAADI. This CDR3 spans 15 amino acids. The CDR3 protein is CASSDLAGLLYEQYF.

V usage is TRBV30 and J usage is TRBJ1-1. CDR1 is GTSNPN and CDR2 is SVGIG in the germline V gene (reference sequence). This CDR3 has 13 residues. The CDR3 protein is CAWTYTGNTEAFF.

The rearrangement uses TRBV5-1 and TRBJ2-1; TCRdb's D call, TRBD2, is unchecked because there is no DNA. Germline V CDR1 and CDR2: SGHRS, YFSETQ. This CDR3 spans 17 amino acids. The CDR3 here is CASSLGPWEGSYNEQFF.

CDR3: CATSDPRQGLDEQYF. V is TRBV24-1 and J is TRBJ2-7; TCRdb gives TRBD1 as the D gene, but with no DNA this cannot be confirmed. CDR1 is KGHDR, CDR2 SFDVKD, per germline. The CDR3 is 15 amino acids.

The chain recombines TRBV5-6 with TRBJ1-5; with no DNA, the TCRdb D assignment of TRBD1 cannot be verified. In germline, CDR1 is SGHDT, CDR2 YYEEEE. CDR3 length: 14 residues. CDR3 sequence reads: CASSPGKGVQPQHF.

The V call is TRBV20-1, the J call TRBJ2-7. CDR1 is DFQATT and CDR2 is SNEGSKA in the germline V gene (reference sequence). The CDR3 covers 12 residues. This CDR3 is CSARLSDFEQYF.

The V and J genes are TRBV27 and TRBJ1-1; the D gene TCRdb calls, TRBD1, cannot be checked with no DNA. Germline assignment: CDR1 MNHEY and CDR2 SMNVEV (reference sequence). The length of the CDR3 is 14 residues. This CDR3 is CASSFSTGNTEAFF.

The V call is TRBV29-1, the J call TRBJ2-3; lacking DNA, the TRBD2 call made by TCRdb goes unchecked. Germline V gene sequence: CDR1 SQVTM, CDR2 ANQGSEA. CDR3 length equals 14 residues. CDR3 region: CSVEAGGVADTQYF.

The chain is built from TRBV5-6 and TRBJ2-2. CDR3 length equals 16 residues. The germline gives CDR1 SGHDT, CDR2 YYEEEE. CDR3: CASSLGGGLDTGELFF.

The chain joins TRBV15 to TRBJ2-3; the TCRdb D gene call, TRBD2, has no DNA to confirm it. Germline CDR1 reads LNHNV; CDR2 reads YYDKDF (reference sequence). CDR3 length: 17 residues. CDR3 region: CATSRTGSIGGADTQYF.

The chain links TRBV5-4 to TRBJ2-1; the TCRdb call, TRBD1, lacks DNA for checking. Germline V gene sequence: CDR1 SGHNT, CDR2 YYREEE (reference sequence). This CDR3 has 15 residues. CDR3: CASSPQQGAYNEQFF.

This rearrangement joins TRBV6-1 to TRBJ1-1; the D gene TCRdb calls, TRBD1, cannot be checked with no DNA. The CDR3 contains 16 residues. Germline CDR1 is MNHNS and CDR2 is SASEGT. The chain's CDR3 is CASSAIQGEMNTEAFF.

This chain links TRBV7-9 with TRBJ2-1; TCRdb's assignment of TRBD1 cannot be checked, as there is no DNA. Germline-derived CDR1 and CDR2 are SEHNR and FQNEAQ (reference sequence). The CDR3 loop spans 16 amino acids. CDR3: CASSPKGGQKHNEQFF.

This sequence joins TRBV2 and TRBJ2-3; TCRdb designates TRBD2, a call that cannot be tested without DNA. The germline CDR1 and CDR2 sequences are SNHLY and FYNNEI. This CDR3 has 17 residues. The CDR3 reads CASSVLADRTRTDTQYF.

The gene calls are TRBV20-1 and TRBJ2-1; TCRdb picks TRBD2, but there is no DNA to check that call. CDR1 and CDR2 from the germline V gene are DFQATT and SNEGSKA (reference sequence). The CDR3 length is 17 residues. CDR3 sequence: CSASIPLAGEYYNEQFF.

The chain recombines TRBV3-1 with TRBJ1-4. The CDR3 length is 16 residues. Germline values: CDR1 LGHDT, CDR2 YNNKEL (reference sequence). This CDR3 is CASSRTTGATNEKLFF.

This chain connects TRBV12-5 to TRBJ1-2; TCRdb names TRBD1, which stays unverified in the absence of DNA. Germline assignment: CDR1 LGHNT and CDR2 FRNRAP. The CDR3 runs to 15 residues. CDR3 amino acids: CASGTELTFDYGYTF.

The V gene is TRBV23-1, the J gene TRBJ2-5; TCRdb indicates TRBD1, and absent DNA this call remains unverified. TRBV23-1 is marked as an open reading frame, function uncertain. This CDR3 is 15 amino acids long. The CDR3 loop is CASRGVQGAEETQYF.

The chain employs TRBV12-3 or TRBV12-4 and TRBJ2-7; TCRdb gives TRBD1 as the D gene, but with no DNA this cannot be confirmed. The CDR3 has 12 residues. CDR3 region: CASRLAGGFQYF.

The chain has TRBV9 and TRBJ2-7; the TCRdb call, TRBD1, lacks DNA for checking. Germline V gene data show CDR1 as SGDLS and CDR2 as YYNGEE. The CDR3 contains 16 residues. CDR3 sequence: CASSPRFGSGHYEQYF.